This T cell receptor beta chain was identified during a study of blood T cells in healthy people across ages. Points from the study as a whole: Diversity of TCR beta per million T cells declined in a roughly linear way with age.

A sample-barcoded 5' primer and a J-beta primer mix were used in a second PCR of about 7 to 11 cycles. Via MiXCR, TCRdb re-called the 5' RACE reads, giving one row per CDR3 protein. The table includes 700,000 to 800,000 distinct CDR3 sequences, about 42% detected once. Comment on this clonotype: Its antigen is not identified.

Sequenced sample: blood. The receptor's source is a woman aged 60 to 75 in good health.

The CDR3 sequence is CSARGSPYNEQFF. The CDR3 DNA reads TGCAGTGCTAGAGGTAGCCCCTACAATGAGCAGTTCTTC. The rearrangement uses TRBV20-1 and TRBJ2-1; D is unresolved. The CDR3 totals 13 residues. Looked up from germline, CDR1 is DFQATT and CDR2 is SNEGSKA (reference sequence). Trimming stripped 1 base from V and 2 bases from J, with 6 bases between.